Here is one TCR beta chain with its context. This specimen belongs to a study of blood T cell repertoires in COVID-19. Across the study: Some COVID-19 samples were acute and others convalescent; all came from the United States, Italy and Spain. T cells, B-cell-depleted T cells, or PBMCs provided the cDNA or gDNA that served as material.

Per the authors' pipeline: Quantification of nucleated cells was approximated via reference gene primer amplification. Profiling relied on immunoSEQ multiplex PCR, and the TCRdb table lists in-frame clones only, not all of them. That table furnishes V, J and clone size, whereas the DNA furnished D and trimming. The table lists 68,000 or so clones, roughly 89% of them singletons. Germline lookup yields CDR1 MGHDK and CDR2 SYGVNS. The CDR3 has 15 residues. V lost 2 bases to trimming and J lost 7 bases; unmatched junction nucleotides: 8. The sequenced sample consisted of peripheral blood. The clonotype comes from a man aged 50 or older with active COVID-19. The chain couples TRBV25-1 to TRBJ2-3; 8 bases align to TRBD1. DNA for the CDR3: TGTGCCAGCAGTGAAGGCAGGGGGCGTTCCCATACGCAGTATTTT. This sequence encodes CASSEGRGRSHTQYF.